This TCR beta chain was sequenced in a study of response to subunit inactivated influenza vaccine. The ends lost 6 bases at V and 5 bases at J; junction bases unmatched: 8. CDR1 MNHNS and CDR2 SASEGT come from the germline V gene. The CDR3 has 14 residues. Study conclusions and caveats: Only a handful of new T cells, the authors suggested, are recruited with each seasonal influenza vaccination.

MiXCR, run by TCRdb on the RT-PCR reads, gives a single entry per CDR3 protein. The sample shows under 950,000 distinct CDR3 sequences, less than 25% of them seen only once. In the case of this clonotype: Its specificity is not known.

The receptor was derived from a man aged 50-59 years who received an inactivated influenza vaccine. The chain uses TRBV6-1 and TRBJ2-7, with 9 bases fitting TRBD2. The specimen was PBMCs from blood, collected about 5 days after vaccination. The CDR3, as DNA: TGTGCCAGCAGCCGTAGCGGGAGAAGGGACGAGCAGTACTTC. Its translation is CASSRSGRRDEQYF.